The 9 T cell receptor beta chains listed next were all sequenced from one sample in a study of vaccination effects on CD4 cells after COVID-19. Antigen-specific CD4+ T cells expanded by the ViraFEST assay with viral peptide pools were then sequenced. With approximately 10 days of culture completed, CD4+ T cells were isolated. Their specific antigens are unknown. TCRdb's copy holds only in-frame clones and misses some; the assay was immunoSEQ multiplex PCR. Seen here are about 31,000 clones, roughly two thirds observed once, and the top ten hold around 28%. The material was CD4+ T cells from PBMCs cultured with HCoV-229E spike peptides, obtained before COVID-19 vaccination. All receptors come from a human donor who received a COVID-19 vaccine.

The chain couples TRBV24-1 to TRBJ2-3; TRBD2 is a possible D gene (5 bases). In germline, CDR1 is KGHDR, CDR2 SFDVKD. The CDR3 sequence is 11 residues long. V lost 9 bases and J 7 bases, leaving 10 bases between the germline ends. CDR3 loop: CATGSVHTQYF. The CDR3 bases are TGTGCCACCGGTAGCGTTCATACGCAGTATTTT.

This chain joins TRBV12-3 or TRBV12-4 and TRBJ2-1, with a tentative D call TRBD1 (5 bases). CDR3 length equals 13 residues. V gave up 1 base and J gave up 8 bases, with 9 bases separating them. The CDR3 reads CASSLGRAYEQFF. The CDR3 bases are TGTGCCAGCAGTTTAGGCAGGGCTTATGAGCAGTTCTTC.

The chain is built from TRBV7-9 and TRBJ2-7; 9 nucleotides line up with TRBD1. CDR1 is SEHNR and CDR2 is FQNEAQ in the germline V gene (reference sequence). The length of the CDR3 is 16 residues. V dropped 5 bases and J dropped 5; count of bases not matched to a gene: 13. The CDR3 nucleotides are TGTGCCAGCAGCCCAACTCCCGGGACAGGGAGGGACGAGCAGTACTTC. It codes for CASSPTPGTGRDEQYF.

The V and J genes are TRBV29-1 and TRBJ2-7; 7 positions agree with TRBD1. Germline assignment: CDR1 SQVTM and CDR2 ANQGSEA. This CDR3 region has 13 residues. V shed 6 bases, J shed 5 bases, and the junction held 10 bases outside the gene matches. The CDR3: CSVDLTGTHEQYF. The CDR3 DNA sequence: TGCAGCGTAGACTTGACAGGGACCCACGAGCAGTACTTC.

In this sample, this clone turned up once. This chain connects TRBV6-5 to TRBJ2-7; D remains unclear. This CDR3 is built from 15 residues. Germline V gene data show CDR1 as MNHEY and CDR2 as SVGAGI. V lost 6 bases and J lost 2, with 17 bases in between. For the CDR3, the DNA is TGTGCCAGCAGCAGAACCCTACACAGTCCCTACGAGCAGTACTTC. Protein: CASSRTLHSPYEQYF.

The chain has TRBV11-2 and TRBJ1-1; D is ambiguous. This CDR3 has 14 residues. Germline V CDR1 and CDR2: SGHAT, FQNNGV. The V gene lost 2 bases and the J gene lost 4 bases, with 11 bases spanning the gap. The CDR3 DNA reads TGTGCCAGCAGCTTAACGTTTACGGGCACTGAAGCTTTCTTT. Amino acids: CASSLTFTGTEAFF. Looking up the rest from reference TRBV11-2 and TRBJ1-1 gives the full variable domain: EAGVAQSPRYKIIEKRQSVAFWCNPISGHATLYWYQQILGQGPKLLIQFQNNGVVDDSQLPKDRFSAERLKGVDSTLKIQPAKLEDSAVYLCASSLTFTGTEAFFGQGTRLTVV.

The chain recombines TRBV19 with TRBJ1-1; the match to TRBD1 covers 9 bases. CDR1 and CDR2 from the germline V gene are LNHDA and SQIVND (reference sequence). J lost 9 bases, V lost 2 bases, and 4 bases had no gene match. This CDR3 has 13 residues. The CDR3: CASSIPGTGQAFF. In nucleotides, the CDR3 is TGTGCCAGTAGTATACCCGGGACAGGGCAAGCTTTCTTT. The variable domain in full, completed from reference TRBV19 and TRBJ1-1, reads DGGITQSPKYLFRKEGQNVTLSCEQNLNHDAMYWYRQDPGQGLRLIYYSQIVNDFQKGDIAEGYSVSREKKESFPLTVTSAQKNPTAFYLCASSIPGTGQAFFGQGTRLTVV.

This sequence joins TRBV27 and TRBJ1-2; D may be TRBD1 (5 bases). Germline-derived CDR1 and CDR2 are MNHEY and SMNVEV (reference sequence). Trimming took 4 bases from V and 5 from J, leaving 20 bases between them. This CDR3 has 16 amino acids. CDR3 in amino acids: CASSYGVQGGGYGYTF. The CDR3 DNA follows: TGTGCCAGCAGTTATGGGGTGCAGGGCGGGGGTTATGGCTACACCTTC.

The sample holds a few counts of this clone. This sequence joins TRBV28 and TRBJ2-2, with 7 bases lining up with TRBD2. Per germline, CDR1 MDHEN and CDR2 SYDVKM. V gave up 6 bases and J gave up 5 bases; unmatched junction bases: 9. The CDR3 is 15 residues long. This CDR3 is CASRWGGLNTGELFF. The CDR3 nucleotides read TGTGCCAGCAGATGGGGGGGGTTGAATACCGGGGAGCTGTTTTTT.